This TCR beta chain was sequenced for a study of blood T cell repertoires in COVID-19. TCRdb's copy holds only in-frame clones and misses some; the assay was immunoSEQ multiplex PCR. The sample holds roughly 55,000 clones, less than 90% seen once. Sequencing input: peripheral blood. The sequence was obtained from a woman aged 55 to 70 with acute or convalescent COVID-19.

In DNA, the CDR3 is TGTGCCAGCAGCTGGCAGGATAATTCACCCCTCCACTTT. It translates to CASSWQDNSPLHF. V and J are TRBV9 and TRBJ1-6; D is undetermined. The CDR3 has 13 residues. V lost 4 bases, J lost 5 bases, and 7 bases lay in between. CDR1 is SGDLS and CDR2 is YYNGEE in the germline V gene.